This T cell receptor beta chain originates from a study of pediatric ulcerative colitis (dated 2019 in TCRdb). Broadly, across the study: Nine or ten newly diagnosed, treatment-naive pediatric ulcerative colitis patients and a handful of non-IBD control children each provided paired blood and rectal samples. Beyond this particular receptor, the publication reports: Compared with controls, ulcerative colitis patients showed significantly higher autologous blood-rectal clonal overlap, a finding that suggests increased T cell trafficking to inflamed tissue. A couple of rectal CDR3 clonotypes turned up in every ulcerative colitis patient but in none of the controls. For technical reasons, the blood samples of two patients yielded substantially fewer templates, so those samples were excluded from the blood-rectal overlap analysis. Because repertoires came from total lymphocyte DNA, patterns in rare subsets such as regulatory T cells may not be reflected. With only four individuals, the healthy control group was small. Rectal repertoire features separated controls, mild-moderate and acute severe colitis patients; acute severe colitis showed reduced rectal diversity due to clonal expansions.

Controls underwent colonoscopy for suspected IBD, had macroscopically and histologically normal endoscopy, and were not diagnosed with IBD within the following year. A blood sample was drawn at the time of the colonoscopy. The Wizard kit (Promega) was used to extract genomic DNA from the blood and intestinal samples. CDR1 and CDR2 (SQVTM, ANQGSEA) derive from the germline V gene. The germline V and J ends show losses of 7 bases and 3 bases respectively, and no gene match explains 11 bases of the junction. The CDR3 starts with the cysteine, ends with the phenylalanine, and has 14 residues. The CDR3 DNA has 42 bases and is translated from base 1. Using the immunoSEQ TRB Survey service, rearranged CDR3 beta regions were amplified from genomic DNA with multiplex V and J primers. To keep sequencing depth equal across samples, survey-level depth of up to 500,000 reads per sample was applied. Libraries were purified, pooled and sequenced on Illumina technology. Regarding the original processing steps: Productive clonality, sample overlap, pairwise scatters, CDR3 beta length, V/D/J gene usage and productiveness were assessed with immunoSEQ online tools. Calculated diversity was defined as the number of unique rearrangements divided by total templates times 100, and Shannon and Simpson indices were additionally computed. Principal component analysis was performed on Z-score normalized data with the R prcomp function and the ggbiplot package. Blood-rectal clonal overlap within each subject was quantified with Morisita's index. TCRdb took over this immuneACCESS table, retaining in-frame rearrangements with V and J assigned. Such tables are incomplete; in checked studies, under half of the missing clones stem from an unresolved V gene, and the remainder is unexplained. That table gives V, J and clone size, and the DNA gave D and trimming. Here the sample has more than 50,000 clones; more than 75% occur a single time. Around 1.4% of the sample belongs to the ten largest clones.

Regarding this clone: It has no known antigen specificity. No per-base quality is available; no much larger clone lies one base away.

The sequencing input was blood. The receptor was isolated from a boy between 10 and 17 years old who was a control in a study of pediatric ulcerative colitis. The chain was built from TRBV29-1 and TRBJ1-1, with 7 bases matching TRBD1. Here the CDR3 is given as CSAQTGSLHTEAFF. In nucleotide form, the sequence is TGCAGCGCTCAGACAGGGTCGCTGCACACTGAAGCTTTCTTT.